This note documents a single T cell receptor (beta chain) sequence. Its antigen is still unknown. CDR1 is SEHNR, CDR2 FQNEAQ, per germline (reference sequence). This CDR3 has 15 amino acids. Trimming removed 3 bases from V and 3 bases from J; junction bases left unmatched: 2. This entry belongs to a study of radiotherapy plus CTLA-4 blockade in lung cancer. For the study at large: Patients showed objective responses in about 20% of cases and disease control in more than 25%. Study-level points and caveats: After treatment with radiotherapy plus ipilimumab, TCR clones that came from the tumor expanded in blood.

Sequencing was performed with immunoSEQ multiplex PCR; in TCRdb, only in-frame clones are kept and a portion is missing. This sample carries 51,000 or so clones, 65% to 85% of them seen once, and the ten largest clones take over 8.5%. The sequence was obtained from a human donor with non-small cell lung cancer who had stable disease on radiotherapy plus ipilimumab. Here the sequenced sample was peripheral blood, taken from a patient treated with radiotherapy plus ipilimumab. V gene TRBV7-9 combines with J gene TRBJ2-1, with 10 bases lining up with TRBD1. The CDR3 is CASSFRDRGYNEQFF. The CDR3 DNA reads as TGTGCCAGCAGCTTCCGGGACAGGGGCTACAATGAGCAGTTCTTC.